Detailed here is one TCR beta chain. The clone's antigen remains unknown. No base-level quality is on record; no much larger clone is a single base apart. In Seattle, one collaborating source enrolled patients while the infection was active and tracked those patients longitudinally over the course of disease. Whole blood was collected in K2EDTA tubes by collaborating institutions according to the institutions' own protocols. For TCRbeta analysis, collaborators shipped samples as frozen whole blood, isolated PBMCs, or DNA extracted from either of those sample types. These data come from a study of blood T cell repertoires in COVID-19 (dated by TCRdb to 2020 to 2022). Study-wide context: Samples from collaborators originated in the United States, Italy and Spain and spanned both the acute and convalescent phases of COVID-19. HLA class I and class II types, where available, came from metadata supplied by the sample provider rather than from assay-based typing. The prospective study material was composed of cDNA or gDNA derived from T cells, B-cell-depleted T cells, or PBMCs. Subjects who had been exposed to COVID-19, were actively infected with it, or had recovered from it provided the deeply sampled blood TCRbeta repertoires that made up the dataset. Samples came from the ongoing ImmuneRACE study (first 160 participants) plus 1,254 subjects from 6 global collaborators. Nearly every sample came with metadata listing a de-identified subject ID, COVID-19 status, age in years and sex. The repertoires were made available in a free public database intended to serve as a resource for research on the immune response to SARS-CoV-2.

TCRbeta CDR3 regions were amplified from genomic DNA by means of the immunoSEQ Assay, a bias-controlled multiplex PCR. In the source study's methods: Within the assay, amplification of reference gene primers was used to estimate how many nucleated cells each sample contained. To quantify the absolute abundance of each unique TCRbeta CDR3 rearrangement, sequence reads were collapsed and filtered. For each sample, productive Simpson clonality was calculated by taking the square root of Simpson's diversity index across productive rearrangements. In TCRdb, the immuneACCESS table is reduced to in-frame sequences with V and J assigned. These tables do not hold every clone; where another copy was compared, an unresolved V gene accounts for under half, and the others remain unexplained. V, J and clone size are taken as reported in that table, and D and trimming were inferred from the DNA itself. The sample contains a few hundred thousand clones, 70% to 90% of them found a single time. 18% of the sample is taken by the ten largest.

Summary of the overall study and its limitations: The amount of clinical and demographic metadata varied by source and participant and was provided uncurated.

Material for sequencing was peripheral blood. The TCR was taken from a man aged 50-60 years with COVID-19, enrolled during active disease.

The DNA sequence reads TGTGCCAGCCAGAGACAGTTTAATGAAGGGACTGAAGCTTTCTTT. This codes for CASQRQFNEGTEAFF. The rearrangement combines TRBV6-5 with TRBJ1-1; TRBD1 is possibly the D segment (5 matching bases). The germline ends are 21 bases apart after V is trimmed by 8 bases and J by 5 bases. CDR1 and CDR2, looked up from the germline V gene, are MNHEY and SVGAGI. Inclusive of the bounding cysteine and phenylalanine, the CDR3 is 15 residues long. The kept DNA is CDR3 alone, 45 bases in frame from the first base.